These 21 T cell receptor beta chains came from one sample sequenced in a study of Graves' ophthalmopathy and Graves' hyperthyroidism. TCR beta CDR3 regions were amplified from RNA transcripts. RT-PCR in the first round used HTBI primers; a second-round multiplex PCR followed. TCRdb re-analysed the multiplex PCR reads in MiXCR, keeping a single row per CDR3 protein. The sample carries 200,000 to 300,000 distinct CDR3 sequences, 45% recorded once. Specimen: peripheral blood. Receptor source: an adult man with Graves' ophthalmopathy.

The genes are TRBV28 and TRBJ2-7; 8 positions match TRBD1. The V gene's germline CDR1 is MDHEN and CDR2 SYDVKM. The junction had 6 bases not matched to a gene; V was cut back by 6 bases and J by 2 bases. The CDR3 extends over 14 amino acids. Written as DNA, the CDR3 is TGTGCCAGCAGACCGGGACAGGTAGCCTACGAGCAGTACTTC. This sequence encodes CASRPGQVAYEQYF.

V usage is TRBV11-3 and J usage is TRBJ1-6, with D possibly being TRBD1 (6 bases). This CDR3 has 13 amino acids. The V gene lost 4 bases and the J gene lost 5 bases, with 6 bases spanning the gap. From germline, CDR1 is SGHNT and CDR2 YENEEA. The CDR3 spells CASSWTDNSPLHF. The DNA for the CDR3 is TGTGCCAGCAGCTGGACAGATAATTCACCCCTCCACTTT.

Many counts were recorded for this clonotype. This chain links TRBV25-1 with TRBJ1-6; 7 bases line up with TRBD1. Germline trimming cut 3 bases from V and 7 bases from J; bases unmatched to any gene: 3. CDR1 and CDR2 from the germline V gene are MGHDK and SYGVNS. This CDR3 has 14 residues. The CDR3 nucleotides are TGTGCCAGCAGTGAGAGGGACAGAAATTCACCCCTCCACTTT. This gives the protein CASSERDRNSPLHF.

This clonotype was recorded a few times. The chain couples TRBV2 to TRBJ2-6; 10 bases match TRBD1. The CDR3 totals 18 residues. Germline CDR1 SNHLY, CDR2 FYNNEI. Losses at the gene ends were 3 bases for V and 0 bases for J; bases not matched to a gene: 5. The CDR3 DNA sequence: TGTGCCAGCAGTGAGGGACAGGGGTTCAGCTCTGGGGCCAACGTCCTGACTTTC. This encodes CASSEGQGFSSGANVLTF.

This clonotype was detected a few times. The gene calls are TRBV25-1 and TRBJ2-2; possible D gene TRBD2, 7 bases. There are 13 residues in the CDR3. The V end lost 7 bases, the J end lost 5 bases, and 11 bases lay between the germline ends. CDR1 MGHDK and CDR2 SYGVNS come from the germline V gene. The CDR3 protein is CASTRGGTGELFF. The CDR3 coding sequence is TGTGCCAGCACCAGGGGAGGGACCGGGGAGCTGTTTTTT.

This clonotype was seen a few times. The chain links TRBV7-9 to TRBJ2-5, with TRBD2 as a possible D gene (7 bases). Trimming removed 6 bases at V and 5 bases at J, with 13 bases between. CDR3 length: 13 residues. The germline V gene encodes CDR1 SEHNR and CDR2 FQNEAQ (reference sequence). CDR3 sequence: CASSYGGLETQYF. CDR3 bases: TGTGCCAGCAGTTACGGGGGGCTGGAGACCCAGTACTTC.

This chain connects TRBV24-1 to TRBJ1-2, with 7 bases that match TRBD1. Trimming took 4 bases from V and 8 from J; bases not matched to a gene: 12. CDR3 length equals 15 residues. In germline, CDR1 is KGHDR, CDR2 SFDVKD. CDR3 sequence reads: CATSDPTLGGRGYTF. In nucleotides, the CDR3 is TGTGCCACCAGTGACCCCACCTTAGGGGGCCGAGGCTACACCTTC.

This chain connects TRBV20-1 to TRBJ1-5, with D maybe TRBD1 (5 bases). Per germline, CDR1 DFQATT and CDR2 SNEGSKA (reference sequence). This CDR3 region has 14 residues. V lost 6 bases to trimming and J lost 1 base, with 13 bases between them. As DNA, the CDR3 is TGCAGTGCGGGGTTGCAGGGCAGCAATCAGCCCCAGCATTTT. Amino acid sequence: CSAGLQGSNQPQHF.

V is TRBV7-8 and J is TRBJ1-5; D call uncertain. Germline CDR1 SGHVS, CDR2 FQNEAQ. Trimming removed 5 bases from V and 15 bases from J, with 11 bases in between. The CDR3 is 10 amino acids. The CDR3 bases are TGTGCCAGCAGCGGATCCAGGTGGCATTTT. Translating it yields CASSGSRWHF.

The sample holds a few counts of this clonotype. This CDR3 is CAISNARAEAFF. The DNA for the CDR3 is TGTGCCATCAGCAACGCCCGGGCTGAAGCTTTCTTT. The rearrangement links TRBV10-3 to TRBJ1-1; D is undetermined. CDR1 is ENHRY, CDR2 SYGVKD, per germline. V was pared by 6 bases and J by 6 bases, with 11 bases between. CDR3 size: 12 residues.

J is TRBJ2-5 and V is TRBV9; 12 positions agree with TRBD1. The CDR3 has 16 residues. Per the germline V gene, CDR1 is SGDLS and CDR2 is YYNGEE. V was pared by 3 bases and J by 3 bases, with 6 bases of the junction left unmatched. CDR3 sequence: CASSGAGTGGEETQYF. The CDR3 nucleotides are TGTGCCAGCAGCGGAGCCGGGACAGGGGGCGAAGAGACCCAGTACTTC.

Turning to this clonotype: At one boundary the junction diverges from the germline segment, which might be a read error. This rearrangement joins TRBV10-3 to TRBJ1-5; the match to TRBD1 covers 7 bases. From germline, CDR1 is ENHRY and CDR2 SYGVKD. CDR3 length: 14 amino acids. The CDR3 coding sequence is TGTGCCAGCAGTTACCAGGGGGAGGGGCAGCCCCAGCATTTT. Residues: CASSYQGEGQPQHF.

This clonotype was seen many times. The genes are TRBV15 and TRBJ2-6; 7 bases match TRBD1. The CDR3 length is 17 residues. The germline V gene has CDR1 LNHNV and CDR2 YYDKDF (reference sequence). Trimming cost V 2 bases and J 0 bases; bases outside gene matches: 4. CDR3 amino acids: CATSRPGQPSGANVLTF. The CDR3, as DNA: TGTGCCACCAGCAGACCGGGACAGCCCTCTGGGGCCAACGTCCTGACTTTC.

The chain is built from TRBV19 and TRBJ1-3, with D possibly being TRBD1 (6 bases). The CDR3 has 16 amino acids. In germline, CDR1 is LNHDA, CDR2 SQIVND (reference sequence). V gave up 6 bases and J gave up 1 base, with 16 bases separating them. The CDR3 DNA reads as TGTGCCAGTAGCCTTATACAGGGAACTTCTGGAAACACCATATATTTT. It encodes CASSLIQGTSGNTIYF. The variable domain in full, completed from reference TRBV19 and TRBJ1-3, reads DGGITQSPKYLFRKEGQNVTLSCEQNLNHDAMYWYRQDPGQGLRLIYYSQIVNDFQKGDIAEGYSVSREKKESFPLTVTSAQKNPTAFYLCASSLIQGTSGNTIYFGEGSWLTVV.

V usage is TRBV19 and J usage is TRBJ2-2; 8 positions match TRBD1. The V gene end was trimmed by 8 bases and the J gene end by 1 base; junction bases not matched to a gene: 3. Germline values: CDR1 LNHDA, CDR2 SQIVND (reference sequence). The CDR3 loop spans 14 amino acids. CDR3 nucleotides: TGTGCCAGTGAGGGACAGGAGAACACCGGGGAGCTGTTTTTT. Its translation: CASEGQENTGELFF. Using reference TRBV19 and TRBJ2-2 for the parts outside the CDR3, the full variable domain is DGGITQSPKYLFRKEGQNVTLSCEQNLNHDAMYWYRQDPGQGLRLIYYSQIVNDFQKGDIAEGYSVSREKKESFPLTVTSAQKNPTAFYLCASEGQENTGELFFGEGSRLTVL.

The chain combines TRBV9 with TRBJ1-6; weak D call: TRBD1 (5 bases). V was cut by 4 bases and J by 4 bases, with 9 bases left in between. Germline V CDR1 and CDR2: SGDLS, YYNGEE. The CDR3 has 14 residues. In nucleotides, the CDR3 is TGTGCCAGCAGCTCGGGGGTATATAATTCACCCCTCCACTTT. Its protein is CASSSGVYNSPLHF.

The gene calls are TRBV29-1 and TRBJ1-5, with TRBD1 matching over 8 bases. The CDR3 sequence is 14 residues long. V trimming: 2 bases; J trimming: 2 bases; junction bases outside the gene matches: 2. CDR1 and CDR2 (germline): SQVTM, ANQGSEA. CDR3 sequence (DNA): TGCAGCGTTGAAACAGGGGGAGGCAATCAGCCCCAGCATTTT. Amino acids: CSVETGGGNQPQHF.

This clonotype was seen only a few times. The chain employs TRBV7-2 and TRBJ1-6; TRBD1 might be the D (6 bases). The CDR3 has 14 amino acids. The germline gives CDR1 SGHTA, CDR2 FQGNSA. V dropped 5 bases and J dropped 13 bases, with 18 bases sitting between them. The CDR3 here is CASSLTGGGRPLHF. The DNA of the CDR3 is TGTGCCAGCAGCCTGACAGGTGGGGGACGGCCCCTCCACTTT.

The V call is TRBV7-9, the J call TRBJ2-5; no definite D call. The V end lost 7 bases, the J end lost 1 base, and 7 bases lay between the germline ends. The CDR3 runs to 12 residues. Germline CDR1 reads SEHNR; CDR2 reads FQNEAQ (reference sequence). The CDR3 DNA reads as TGTGCCAGCACCTTCGTCCAAGAGACCCAGTACTTC. Translating it yields CASTFVQETQYF.

The chain employs TRBV7-2 and TRBJ1-6; a weak D match, TRBD1 (5 bases). The CDR3 runs to 14 residues. Trimming left V 2 bases short and J 5 bases short, with 7 bases between. Germline CDR1 reads SGHTA; CDR2 reads FQGNSA. CDR3 bases: TGTGCCAGCAGCTTATTAGGGGATAATTCACCCCTCCACTTT. Protein: CASSLLGDNSPLHF.

The chain is built from TRBV10-3 and TRBJ1-1; 9 positions match TRBD1. This CDR3 contains 17 residues. With V trimmed by 3 bases and J by 5 bases, 13 bases remained unmatched. CDR1 is ENHRY, CDR2 SYGVKD, per germline. CDR3 residues: CAISDPAKQGARTEAFF. In DNA form, the CDR3 reads TGTGCCATCAGTGACCCTGCAAAACAGGGGGCTCGGACTGAAGCTTTCTTT.